This T cell receptor beta chain was identified during a study of T cells expressing NK-cell markers. Study-level results: The leading position in the CD3+CD56-NKG2C+ fraction of several donors also went to these clonotypes.

CDR3 length equals 15 residues. Germline CDR1 MNHEY, CDR2 SVGEGT. Reprocessing the 5' RACE reads, TCRdb reports a single entry for every CDR3 protein and omits DNA. The repertoire table contains 140,000 to 150,000 distinct CDR3 sequences. Of note for this clonotype: Antigen: not known.

Sequencing was carried out using blood T cells: a sorted CD56 or NKG2C T cell subset, CD4+ or CD8+ T cells, or bulk PBMC T cells (not recorded which). The chain has TRBV6-2 or TRBV6-3 and TRBJ2-3; TCRdb designates TRBD2, a call that cannot be tested without DNA. This sequence was found in a man in his late teens or twenties in good health. The CDR3 reads CASSFHGLRGDTQYF.